The clone carrying this T cell receptor (beta chain) was observed at least ten times. Treatment of any kind had been given to no patient before thyroid surgery. The data are from a study of metastatic and nonmetastatic thyroid tumors. MiXCR reprocessed the PCR reads for TCRdb. Of tens of thousands of clones in the sample, 22% were seen once. The origin of this receptor is a female donor with papillary thyroid cancer or a benign thyroid nodule (not recorded which). Some clones in this sample may be carry-over from other donors' samples. Source material: blood.

CDR3 sequence: CASSLNLAGYTGELFF. The CDR3 DNA reads as TGCGCCAGCAGCCTTAATCTAGCGGGGTACACCGGGGAGCTGTTTTTT. The chain joins TRBV5-1 to TRBJ2-2; 9 bases agree with TRBD2. The CDR3 has 16 residues. The V gene's germline CDR1 is SGHRS and CDR2 YFSETQ. The J segment lost 3 bases and the V segment lost 4 bases, leaving 7 bases of the junction unmatched.